This is a list of T cell receptor beta chains from one sample in a study of blood T cell repertoires in COVID-19. Data came from immunoSEQ multiplex PCR; TCRdb stores just in-frame clones and leaves some out. The repertoire holds just over 300,000 clones, approximately 85% seen once, with less than 2.5% in the top ten. Sequencing input: PBMCs or T cells enriched from blood (not recorded which). These receptors were taken from a man aged 30 to 45 who had recovered from COVID-19. The CDR3 runs from the conserved cysteine through the conserved F or W. D genes are given only for firm matches. Expanded clones get a size class; other rows say once, few or many, or leave the size out.

V	D	size	J	CDR3	DNA
TRBV12-5	TRBD2	few	TRBJ2-1	CASGPTSGGSYSYNEQFF	TGTGCTAGTGGCCCGACTAGCGGGGGCTCCTACTCCTACAATGAGCAGTTCTTC
TRBV4-1	.	.	TRBJ2-1	CASSPRSGTPAEQFF	TGCGCCAGCAGCCCCCGTTCGGGGACTCCCGCCGAGCAGTTCTTC
TRBV12-3/TRBV12-4	TRBD2	.	TRBJ2-5	CASSFSGGKHF	TGTGCCAGCAGTTTCTCCGGGGGGAAACACTTC
TRBV30	.	.	TRBJ1-1	CAWSDQWATEAFF	TGTGCCTGGAGTGACCAGTGGGCCACTGAAGCTTTCTTT
TRBV9	.	.	TRBJ2-5	CASSVAGGPGAQYF	TGTGCCAGCAGCGTAGCCGGGGGGCCAGGGGCCCAGTACTTC
TRBV5-1	TRBD2	once	TRBJ2-2	CASSTPSGTGELFF	TGCGCCAGCAGCACACCTAGCGGGACCGGGGAGCTGTTTTTT
TRBV18	.	once	TRBJ2-3	CASSPLAISTDTQYF	TGTGCCAGCTCACCTTTAGCGATCAGCACAGATACGCAGTATTTT
TRBV18	TRBD1	.	TRBJ1-2	CASSPLDRGPPYGYTF	TGTGCCAGCTCACCACTAGACAGGGGACCTCCCTATGGCTACACCTTC
TRBV19	.	.	TRBJ2-2	CASSLDLLNTGELFF	TGTGCCAGTAGTCTCGATTTACTGAACACCGGGGAGCTGTTTTTT
TRBV7-2	.	.	TRBJ1-1	CASSLGGAGVGTEAFF	TGTGCCAGCAGCTTAGGAGGCGCAGGGGTAGGAACTGAAGCTTTCTTT
TRBV4-1	TRBD1	few	TRBJ1-6	CASSLGTANSPLHF	TGCGCCAGCAGCCTCGGGACAGCCAATTCACCCCTCCACTTT
TRBV4-2	TRBD2	.	TRBJ2-3	CASSQTTGGGLDTQYF	TGTGCCAGCAGCCAGACCACTGGCGGGGGGTTAGATACGCAGTATTTT
TRBV15	.	.	TRBJ1-4	CATSDFGGTNEKLFF	TGTGCCACCAGCGATTTCGGGGGGACTAATGAAAAACTGTTTTTT
TRBV24-1	.	.	TRBJ1-2	CATSDDRGQSYSVGYTF	TGTGCCACCAGTGACGATAGAGGGCAGTCCTATTCTGTTGGCTACACCTTC
TRBV27	TRBD2	.	TRBJ2-1	CASSFWGEGNEQFF	TGTGCCAGCAGTTTTTGGGGGGAGGGCAATGAGCAGTTCTTC
TRBV4-1	TRBD1	.	TRBJ1-4	CASSQGQAPRNEKLFF	TGCGCCAGCAGCCAGGGACAGGCCCCGAGGAATGAAAAACTGTTTTTT
TRBV5-4	.	.	TRBJ1-2	CASSSGVNYGYTF	TGTGCCAGCAGTTCCGGGGTTAACTATGGCTACACCTTC
TRBV10-3	TRBD2	.	TRBJ2-5	CAISESQRGGRGTQYF	TGTGCCATCAGTGAGTCGCAGCGGGGGGGCCGTGGGACCCAGTACTTC
TRBV5-6	.	few	TRBJ2-5	CASSLEPSIQETQYF	TGTGCCAGCAGCTTGGAACCGAGCATTCAAGAGACCCAGTACTTC
TRBV2	TRBD2	.	TRBJ2-5	CASKRTSVETQYF	TGTGCCAGCAAGAGGACTAGCGTGGAGACCCAGTACTTC
TRBV10-3	.	.	TRBJ1-2	CAISETGNYGYTF	TGTGCCATCAGTGAGACAGGGAACTATGGCTACACCTTC
TRBV7-9	.	.	TRBJ2-3	CASSLGLTSTDTQYF	TGTGCCAGCAGCTTAGGACTGACTAGCACAGATACGCAGTATTTT
TRBV19	.	.	TRBJ1-2	CASSIFQGGTYGYTF	TGTGCCAGTAGTATATTCCAGGGAGGAACCTATGGCTACACCTTC
TRBV7-9	.	.	TRBJ1-2	CASRELWGEPGYTF	TGTGCCAGCAGAGAACTATGGGGGGAGCCTGGCTACACCTTC
TRBV15	TRBD2	.	TRBJ2-2	CATSRDAGAGGLLLFF	TGTGCCACCAGCAGAGATGCTGGAGCGGGGGGCTTGTTGTTGTTTTTT
TRBV5-4	.	.	TRBJ1-1	CASSVRGDNTEAFF	TGTGCCAGCAGCGTCAGGGGAGATAACACTGAAGCTTTCTTT
TRBV2	TRBD2	.	TRBJ2-7	CASRKLAGTYEQYF	TGTGCCAGCAGAAAACTAGCGGGAACCTACGAGCAGTACTTC
TRBV6-5	.	.	TRBJ1-2	CASSPRGGHYGYTF	TGTGCCAGCAGCCCGAGGGGAGGGCACTATGGCTACACCTTC
TRBV24-1	TRBD2	.	TRBJ2-3	CATSDFSVAGGTDTQYF	TGTGCCACCAGTGATTTCTCTGTAGCGGGGGGGACAGATACGCAGTATTTT
TRBV7-3	TRBD1	.	TRBJ2-7	CASSQGQGVNEQYF	TGTGCCAGCAGCCAAGGACAGGGAGTCAACGAGCAGTACTTC
TRBV5-4	.	.	TRBJ1-6	CASSLVKGNNSPLHF	TGTGCCAGCAGCTTGGTCAAGGGGAATAATTCACCCCTCCACTTT
TRBV28	.	.	TRBJ1-2	CASSLTRYYGYTF	TGTGCCAGCAGTTTAACGAGATACTATGGCTACACCTTC
TRBV12-3/TRBV12-4	TRBD1	.	TRBJ2-3	CASSATGWDAQYF	TGTGCCAGCAGTGCGACAGGGTGGGATGCGCAGTATTTT
TRBV5-1	TRBD1	.	TRBJ1-2	CASRGQGTYGYTF	TGCGCCAGCAGGGGACAGGGAACATATGGCTACACCTTC
TRBV4-1	.	.	TRBJ1-1	CASKGGLNGQREAFF	TGCGCCAGCAAGGGCGGGCTTAATGGGCAAAGGGAAGCTTTCTTT
TRBV27	TRBD1	.	TRBJ2-5	CASSSGTGGSETQYF	TGTGCCAGCAGTTCAGGGACAGGGGGCTCGGAGACCCAGTACTTC
TRBV7-2	.	.	TRBJ1-2	CASSHTLGPNGYTF	TGTGCCAGCAGCCATACGCTGGGGCCTAATGGCTACACCTTC